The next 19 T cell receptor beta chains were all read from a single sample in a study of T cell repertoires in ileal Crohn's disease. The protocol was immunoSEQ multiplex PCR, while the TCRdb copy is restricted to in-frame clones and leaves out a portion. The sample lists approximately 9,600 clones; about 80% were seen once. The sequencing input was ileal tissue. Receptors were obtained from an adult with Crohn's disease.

The CDR3 protein is CASSWTGGDYGYTF. The CDR3 DNA reads as TGCGCCAGCAGTTGGACAGGGGGCGACTATGGCTACACCTTC. The V and J genes are TRBV4-1 and TRBJ1-2, with 11 nucleotides matching TRBD1. The CDR3 totals 14 residues. The germline V gene has CDR1 MGHRA and CDR2 YSYEKL. V trimming: 6 bases; J trimming: 3 bases; junction bases outside the gene matches: 3.

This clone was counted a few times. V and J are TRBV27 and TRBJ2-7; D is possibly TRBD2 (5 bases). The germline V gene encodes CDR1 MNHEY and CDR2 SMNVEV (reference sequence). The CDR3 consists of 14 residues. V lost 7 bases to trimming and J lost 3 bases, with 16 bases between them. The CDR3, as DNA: TGTGCCAGCAACTTACCGAGGGCGGGCTACGAGCAGTACTTC. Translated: CASNLPRAGYEQYF.

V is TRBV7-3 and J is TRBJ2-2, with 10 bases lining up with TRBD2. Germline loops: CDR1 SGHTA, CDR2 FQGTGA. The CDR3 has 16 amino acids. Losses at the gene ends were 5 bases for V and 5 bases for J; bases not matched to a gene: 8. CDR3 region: CASSPSSGGYTGELFF. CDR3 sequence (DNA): TGTGCCAGCAGCCCGTCTAGCGGGGGATATACCGGGGAGCTGTTTTTT.

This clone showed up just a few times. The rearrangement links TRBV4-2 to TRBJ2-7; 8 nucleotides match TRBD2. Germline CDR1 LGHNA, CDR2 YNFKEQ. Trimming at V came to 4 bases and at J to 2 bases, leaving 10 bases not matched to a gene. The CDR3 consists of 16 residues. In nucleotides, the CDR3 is TGTGCCAGCAGCCTAAGACCCCGGGGGGGCCCCTACGAGCAGTACTTC. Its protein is CASSLRPRGGPYEQYF.

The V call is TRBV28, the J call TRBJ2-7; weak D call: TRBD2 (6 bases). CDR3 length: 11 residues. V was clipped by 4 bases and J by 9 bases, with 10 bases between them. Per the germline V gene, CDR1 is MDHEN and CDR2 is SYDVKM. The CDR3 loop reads CASSSVAAQYF. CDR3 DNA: TGTGCCAGCAGTTCGGTAGCGGCGCAGTACTTC.

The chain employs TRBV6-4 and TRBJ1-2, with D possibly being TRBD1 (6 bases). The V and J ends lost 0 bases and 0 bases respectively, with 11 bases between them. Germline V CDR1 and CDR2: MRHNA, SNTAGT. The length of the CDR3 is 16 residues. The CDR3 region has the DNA TGTGCCAGCAGTGACTCGATGGACAGCCCTAACTATGGCTACACCTTC. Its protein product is CASSDSMDSPNYGYTF.

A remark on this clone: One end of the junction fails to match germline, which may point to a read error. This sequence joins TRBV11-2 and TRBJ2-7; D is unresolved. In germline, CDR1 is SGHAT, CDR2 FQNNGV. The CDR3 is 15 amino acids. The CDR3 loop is CASRLWSQSSYEQYF. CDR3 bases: TGTGCCAGCCGCTTGTGGAGCCAAAGCTCCTACGAGCAGTACTTC.

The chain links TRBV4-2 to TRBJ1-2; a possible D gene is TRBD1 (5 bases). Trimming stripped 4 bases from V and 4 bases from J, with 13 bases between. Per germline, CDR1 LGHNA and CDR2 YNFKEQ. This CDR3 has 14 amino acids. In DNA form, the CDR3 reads TGTGCCAGCAGCCCGACAGAAATTTCCTATGGCTACACCTTC. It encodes CASSPTEISYGYTF.

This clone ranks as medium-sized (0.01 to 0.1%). The CDR3 nucleotides are TGCGCCAGCAGCCAACAGAGCACCCAGGGGAACTCTGGAAACACCATATATTTT. It encodes CASSQQSTQGNSGNTIYF. The chain employs TRBV4-1 and TRBJ1-3; D might be TRBD1 (6 bases). The CDR3 contains 18 residues. Trimming shortened V by 2 bases and J by 0 bases, and 17 bases separated the two germline ends. Per germline, CDR1 MGHRA and CDR2 YSYEKL.

The CDR3 nucleotides read TGTGCCAGCCTAAGGGGGACTAGCGGGGGAACCTATCAGGGTGAGCAGTTCTTC. Residues: CASLRGTSGGTYQGEQFF. This sequence joins TRBV27 and TRBJ2-1, with TRBD2 matching over 14 bases. The junction had 18 bases not matched to a gene; V was cut back by 8 bases and J by 9 bases. The CDR3 has 18 residues. From germline, CDR1 is MNHEY and CDR2 SMNVEV (reference sequence).

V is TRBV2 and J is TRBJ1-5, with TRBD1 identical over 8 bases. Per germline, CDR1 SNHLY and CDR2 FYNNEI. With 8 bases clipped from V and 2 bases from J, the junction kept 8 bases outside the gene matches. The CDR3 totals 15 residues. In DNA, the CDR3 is TGTGCCAGCGGAAAGGGACAGGAAGGCAATCAGCCCCAGCATTTT. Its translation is CASGKGQEGNQPQHF.

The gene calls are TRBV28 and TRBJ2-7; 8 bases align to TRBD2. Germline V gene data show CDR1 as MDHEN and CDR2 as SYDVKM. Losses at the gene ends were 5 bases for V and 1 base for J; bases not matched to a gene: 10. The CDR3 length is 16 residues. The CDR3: CASSPIAGGGSYEQYF. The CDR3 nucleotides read TGTGCCAGCAGTCCTATAGCCGGGGGGGGGTCCTACGAGCAGTACTTC.

The CDR3 region has the DNA TGCGCCAGCAGCCAATCCGGGACACCATCCTACGAGCAGTACTTC. This gives the protein CASSQSGTPSYEQYF. The chain employs TRBV4-1 and TRBJ2-7; the D gene is possibly TRBD1 (6 bases). V lost 2 bases, J lost 1 base, and 12 bases lay in between. The germline V gene encodes CDR1 MGHRA and CDR2 YSYEKL. The CDR3 consists of 15 residues.

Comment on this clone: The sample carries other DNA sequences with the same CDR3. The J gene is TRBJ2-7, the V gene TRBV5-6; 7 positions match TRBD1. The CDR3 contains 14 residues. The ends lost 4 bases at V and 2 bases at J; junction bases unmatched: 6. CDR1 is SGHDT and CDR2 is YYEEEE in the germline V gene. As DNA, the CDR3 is TGTGCCAGCAGCCGTACAGGGGCCCCCTACGAGCAGTACTTC. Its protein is CASSRTGAPYEQYF.

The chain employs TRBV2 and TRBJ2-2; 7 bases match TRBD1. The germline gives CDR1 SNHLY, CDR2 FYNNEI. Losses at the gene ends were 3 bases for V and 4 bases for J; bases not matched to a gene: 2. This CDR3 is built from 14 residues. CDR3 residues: CASSEDRSTGELFF. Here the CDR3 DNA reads TGTGCCAGCAGTGAGGACAGGAGCACCGGGGAGCTGTTTTTT.

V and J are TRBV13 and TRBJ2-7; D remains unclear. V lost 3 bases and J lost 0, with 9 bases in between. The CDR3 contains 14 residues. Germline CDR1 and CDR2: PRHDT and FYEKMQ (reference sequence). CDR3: CASSFQSFSYEQYF. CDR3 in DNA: TGTGCCAGCAGCTTCCAGTCGTTCTCCTACGAGCAGTACTTC.

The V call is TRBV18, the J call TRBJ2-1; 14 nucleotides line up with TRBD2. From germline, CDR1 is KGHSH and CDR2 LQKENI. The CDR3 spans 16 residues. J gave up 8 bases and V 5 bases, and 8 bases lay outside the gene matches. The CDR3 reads CASSMGLAGAQDEQFF. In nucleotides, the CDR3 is TGTGCCAGCTCAATGGGACTAGCGGGAGCTCAGGATGAGCAGTTCTTC.

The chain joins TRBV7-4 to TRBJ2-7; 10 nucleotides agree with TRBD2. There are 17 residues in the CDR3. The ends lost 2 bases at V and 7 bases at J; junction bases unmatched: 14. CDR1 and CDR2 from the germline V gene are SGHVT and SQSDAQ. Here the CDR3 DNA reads TGTGCCAGCAGCTTAATATCGAGAGCGGGGGGGCCGAGGGAGCAGTACTTC. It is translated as CASSLISRAGGPREQYF.

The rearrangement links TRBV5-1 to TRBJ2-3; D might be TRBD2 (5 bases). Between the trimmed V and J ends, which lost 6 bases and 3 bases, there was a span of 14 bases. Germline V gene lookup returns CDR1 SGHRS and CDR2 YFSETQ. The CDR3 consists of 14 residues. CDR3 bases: TGCGCCAGCACCCGCGTCGGGGAGACAGATACGCAGTATTTT. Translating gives CASTRVGETDTQYF.